This TCR beta chain appears in the sequencing data of a study of blood T cells in healthy people across ages. CDR1 MNHEY and CDR2 SMNVEV come from the germline V gene (reference sequence). Germline trimming cut 4 bases from V and 5 bases from J; bases unmatched to any gene: 4. The CDR3 length is 15 residues. Every sample had a minimum of 6.5 million PBMCs isolated. It was with a sample-barcoded 5' primer and a J-beta primer mix that a second PCR of roughly 7 to 12 cycles was run. Each cDNA molecule received a tag from a template-switch adaptor that had 12 random nucleotides. TCRdb used MiXCR to reprocess the 5' RACE reads, holding one entry per CDR3 protein. This table has roughly 550,000 distinct CDR3 sequences, 24% appearing once. These data were also filed under a second study, of T cells of mothers and their children. As reported in that work: Both sample barcodes and 2-4 random nucleotides came from the M1S primer of the second PCR.

Material: blood. The sequence derives from a boy aged 10-17 years in good health. V and J are TRBV27 and TRBJ2-1, with TRBD2 identical over 11 bases. CDR3 sequence reads: CASSYSGGAHNEQFF. Written as DNA, the CDR3 is TGTGCCAGCAGTTATAGCGGGGGGGCCCACAATGAGCAGTTCTTC.